This T cell receptor beta chain was sequenced for a study of breast tumors, draining lymph nodes, adjacent tissues (dated by TCRdb to the mid-2010s). For the wider study: In breast cancer patients, the study compared the TCR beta repertoires of tumor, adjacent nontumor tissue and axillary lymph nodes. The study aimed to assess the relationships and possible T-cell exchange between tumor, surrounding tissue and draining lymph node repertoires in human breast cancer.

Beyond this particular receptor, the publication reports: The study presented the conclusion that tumor T cells originate in lymph nodes as consistent with a hypothesis, not as something directly demonstrated. Tumors showed preferential V and J gene usage, and their T-cell repertoire diversity fell below that of lymph nodes yet above that of nontumor tissue. A scenario in which most tumor T cells derive from the lymph node and then expand within tumor tissue was judged to be consistent with the data. Tumor and nontumor tissue repertoires were found to be significantly more similar in luminal-like than in basal-like breast cancer.

In the germline V gene (reference sequence), CDR1 corresponds to DFQATT and CDR2 to SNEGSKA. At the junction V is shortened by 2 bases and J by 6 bases, with 17 bases in between. The CDR3 contains 15 residues, cysteine and phenylalanine counted. Only the CDR3 part of the read is kept: 45 bases, read in frame from the first base. In this sample, this clonotype turned up many times. The antigen it binds to is not known. This may be a read error: a much more frequent sequence differs by one nucleotide. The sequencer listed for this sample is Illumina HiSeq 2000. Multiplex PCR amplification was used to generate the TCR beta chain libraries. High-throughput sequencing was used to analyze the amplified TCR beta chain products. TCRdb redid the processing of the public reads, applying fastp at Q25 and MiXCR, and retained in-frame beta chains. Identical CDR3 protein sequences are pooled into one entry, listed with their most common genes and DNA. The sample profile shows some 150,000 distinct CDR3 sequences; roughly a third of them were found once. Together, the top ten hold more than 3.5% of the sample.

The lymph node samples were taken from the axillary draining lymph nodes of breast cancer patients. The chain is made from TRBV20-1 and TRBJ1-5; no confident D gene assignment can be made. This TCR came from a female donor with breast cancer. Some clones in this sample may be carry-over from other donors' samples. Input material: axillary lymph node tissue. The DNA is TGCAGTGCTAGAATTTCCCCCTCCGGCACTCAGCCCCAGCATTTT. The encoded protein is CSARISPSGTQPQHF.